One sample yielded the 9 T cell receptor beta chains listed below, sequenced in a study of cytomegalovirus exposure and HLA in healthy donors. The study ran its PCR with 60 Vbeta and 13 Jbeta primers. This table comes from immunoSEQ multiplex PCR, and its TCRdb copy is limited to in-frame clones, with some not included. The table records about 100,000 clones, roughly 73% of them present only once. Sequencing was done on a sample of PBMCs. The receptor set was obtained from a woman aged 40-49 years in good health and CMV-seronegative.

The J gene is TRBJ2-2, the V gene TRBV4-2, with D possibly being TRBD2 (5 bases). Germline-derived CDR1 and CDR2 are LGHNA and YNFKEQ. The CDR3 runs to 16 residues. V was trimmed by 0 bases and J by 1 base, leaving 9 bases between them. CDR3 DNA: TGTGCCAGCAGCCAAGAACTAGTCCGGAACACCGGGGAGCTGTTTTTT. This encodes CASSQELVRNTGELFF.

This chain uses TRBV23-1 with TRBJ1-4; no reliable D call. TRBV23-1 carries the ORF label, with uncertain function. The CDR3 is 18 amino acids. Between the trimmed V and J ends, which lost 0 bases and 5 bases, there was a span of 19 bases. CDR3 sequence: CASSQSKAWAPNNEKLFF. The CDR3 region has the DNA TGCGCCAGCAGTCAATCCAAGGCTTGGGCTCCAAACAATGAAAAACTGTTTTTT.

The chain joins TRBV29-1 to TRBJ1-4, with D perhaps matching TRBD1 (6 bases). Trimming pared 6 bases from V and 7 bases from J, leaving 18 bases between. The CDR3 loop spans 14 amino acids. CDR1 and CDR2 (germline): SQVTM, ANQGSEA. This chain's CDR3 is CSVVAGGLGEKLFF. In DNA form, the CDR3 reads TGCAGCGTCGTTGCGGGGGGGCTGGGTGAAAAACTGTTTTTT.

CDR3 coding DNA: TGTGCCAGCAGCTCTCGACAGGGTCGGTACGAGCAGTACTTC. Protein product: CASSSRQGRYEQYF. V is TRBV7-6 and J is TRBJ2-7; 7 bases align to TRBD1. V lost 4 bases and J lost 4; bases outside the gene matches: 7. The CDR3 covers 14 residues. Per the germline V gene, CDR1 is SGHVS and CDR2 is FNYEAQ.

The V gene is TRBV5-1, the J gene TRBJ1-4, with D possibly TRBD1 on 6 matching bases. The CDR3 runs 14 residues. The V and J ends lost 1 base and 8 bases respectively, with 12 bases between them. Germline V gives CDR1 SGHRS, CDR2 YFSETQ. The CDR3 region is CASSLTGSGEKLFF. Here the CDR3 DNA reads TGCGCCAGCAGCTTGACAGGGTCAGGAGAAAAACTGTTTTTT.

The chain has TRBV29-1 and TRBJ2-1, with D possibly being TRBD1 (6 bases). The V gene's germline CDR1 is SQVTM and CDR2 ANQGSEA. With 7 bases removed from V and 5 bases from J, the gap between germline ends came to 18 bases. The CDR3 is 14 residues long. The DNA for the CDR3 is TGCAGCGGGAGACAGGTCAACCCCCACAATGAGCAGTTCTTC. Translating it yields CSGRQVNPHNEQFF.

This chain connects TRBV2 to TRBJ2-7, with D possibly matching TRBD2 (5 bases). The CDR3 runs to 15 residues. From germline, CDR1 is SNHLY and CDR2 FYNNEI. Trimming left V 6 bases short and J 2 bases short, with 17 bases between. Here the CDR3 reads CASRVFRGPAYEQYF. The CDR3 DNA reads TGTGCCAGCAGGGTTTTCCGGGGTCCGGCCTACGAGCAGTACTTC.

The CDR3 sequence: CASSDPGFSYNEQFF. For the CDR3, the DNA is TGTGCCAGCAGCGATCCGGGTTTTTCCTACAATGAGCAGTTCTTC. The chain employs TRBV2 and TRBJ2-1, with unresolved D. The CDR3 runs 15 residues. Germline V CDR1 and CDR2: SNHLY, FYNNEI. Trimming took 6 bases from V and 1 from J, leaving 13 bases between them. Using reference TRBV2 and TRBJ2-1 for the parts outside the CDR3, the full variable domain is EPEVTQTPSHQVTQMGQEVILRCVPISNHLYFYWYRQILGQKVEFLVSFYNNEISEKSEIFDDQFSVERPDGSNFTLKIRSTKLEDSAMYFCASSDPGFSYNEQFFGPGTRLTVL.

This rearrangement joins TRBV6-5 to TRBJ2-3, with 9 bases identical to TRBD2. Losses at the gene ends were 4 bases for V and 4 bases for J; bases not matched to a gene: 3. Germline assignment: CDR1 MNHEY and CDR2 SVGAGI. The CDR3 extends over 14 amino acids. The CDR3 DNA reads TGTGCCAGCAGTTTGGGACTAGCCTCAGATACGCAGTATTTT. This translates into CASSLGLASDTQYF.